This T cell receptor (beta chain) was recovered during a study of PD-1 blockade in mismatch repair-deficient tumors. In the study overall: Patients had eleven to twelve mismatch repair-deficient cancer types and were previously treated and progressing. Overall study results and limits: Rapid post-treatment expansion, then contraction, generally preceding radiologic response, marked tumor-resident clones.

All patients were mismatch repair deficient, assessed by either PCR or immunohistochemistry. The TCR-sequenced patients were a few responders to pembrolizumab. With regard to this clone: Its specificity is unknown.

Looked up from germline, CDR1 is MRHNA and CDR2 is SNTAGT. The trim removed 8 bases at V and 4 bases at J, leaving 15 bases unmatched. CDR3 length: 18 residues. The table came from immunoSEQ multiplex PCR; TCRdb's copy has only in-frame clones and leaves some out. This table holds about 79,000 clones, roughly 80% found once. This sequence was found in an adult with mismatch repair-deficient cancer. V gene TRBV6-4 combines with J gene TRBJ2-6, with 9 bases matching TRBD1. The sample here was peripheral blood, taken 44 weeks after starting pembrolizumab. This CDR3 is CASRFLRNRGPGANVLTF. CDR3 DNA sequence: TGTGCCAGCCGTTTCCTTAGAAACAGGGGGCCCGGGGCCAACGTCCTGACTTTC.